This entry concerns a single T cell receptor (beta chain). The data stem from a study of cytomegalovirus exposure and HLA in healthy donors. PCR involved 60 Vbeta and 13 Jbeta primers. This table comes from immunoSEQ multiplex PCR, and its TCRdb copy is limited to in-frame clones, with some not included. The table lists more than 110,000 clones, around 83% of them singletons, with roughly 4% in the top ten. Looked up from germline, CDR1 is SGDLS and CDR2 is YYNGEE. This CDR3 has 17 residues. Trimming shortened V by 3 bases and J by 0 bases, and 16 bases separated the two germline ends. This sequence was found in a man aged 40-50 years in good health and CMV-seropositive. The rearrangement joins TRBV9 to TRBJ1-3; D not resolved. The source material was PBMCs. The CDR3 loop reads CASSGQEGGPSGNTIYF. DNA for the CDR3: TGTGCCAGCAGCGGTCAGGAGGGCGGTCCCTCTGGAAACACCATATATTTT.